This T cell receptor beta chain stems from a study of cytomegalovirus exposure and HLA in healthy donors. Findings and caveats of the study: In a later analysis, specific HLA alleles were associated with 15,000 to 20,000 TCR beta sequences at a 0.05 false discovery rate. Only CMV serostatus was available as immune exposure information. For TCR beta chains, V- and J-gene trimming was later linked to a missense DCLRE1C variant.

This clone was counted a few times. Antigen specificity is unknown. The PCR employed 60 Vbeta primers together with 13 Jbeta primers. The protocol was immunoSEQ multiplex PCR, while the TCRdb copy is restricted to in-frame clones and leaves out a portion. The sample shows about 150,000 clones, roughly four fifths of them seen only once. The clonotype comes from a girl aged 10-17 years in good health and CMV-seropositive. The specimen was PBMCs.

The CDR3 sequence: CASSYLPLTTNEKLFF. The DNA for the CDR3 is TGTGCCAGCAGTTACCTCCCCCTTACAACTAATGAAAAACTGTTTTTT. The chain carries TRBV6-5 and TRBJ1-4; D remains ambiguous. The V end lost 2 bases, the J end lost 0 bases, and 10 bases lay between the germline ends. The germline CDR1 and CDR2 sequences are MNHEY and SVGAGI. The CDR3 loop spans 16 amino acids.